This TCR beta chain was recorded in a study of blood T cell repertoires in COVID-19. Background on the study: Sites across the United States, Italy and Spain contributed samples from acute and convalescent COVID-19. The analysed material was cDNA or gDNA that came from T cells, B-cell-depleted T cells, or PBMCs.

The CDR3 loop spans 15 amino acids. V was pared by 0 bases and J by 0 bases, with 5 bases between. Germline CDR1 and CDR2: SGHVS and FQNEAQ. Original handling: Scientists estimated how many nucleated cells there were by amplifying reference gene primers. Clones were sequenced by immunoSEQ multiplex PCR, and TCRdb holds only the in-frame ones, with some missing. The D gene and trimming were derived from the DNA, and the V and J assignments and clone size from that table. The sample has 40,000 or so clones; approximately 84% are singletons. The chain uses TRBV7-8 and TRBJ2-2; no firm D call. The clonotype comes from a human donor in a cohort sampled during active COVID-19. The sequenced sample consisted of peripheral blood. Written as DNA, the CDR3 is TGTGCCAGCAGCTTAGCGACAACGAACACCGGGGAGCTGTTTTTT. Its protein is CASSLATTNTGELFF.